The rows below give T cell receptor beta chains drawn from one sample of a study of cytomegalovirus exposure and HLA in healthy donors. Sequencing was performed with immunoSEQ multiplex PCR; in TCRdb, only in-frame clones are kept and a portion is missing. The sample shows 150,000 or so clones, about 85% of them seen only once. Sequenced material: PBMCs. The receptor source for this set is a woman aged 45-60 years in good health and CMV-seropositive. Each CDR3 is given with its conserved first and last residue. Each record gives: D gene, V gene, clone size, J gene, CDR3 protein, CDR3 DNA. The D gene is left open where the match is weak. Some rows mark clone size as missing; the rest say once, few, many or name a class of expanded clone.

D: TRBD1; V: TRBV6-5; size: -; J: TRBJ2-4; CDR3: CASSYAGTGKNIQYF; DNA: TGTGCCAGCAGTTACGCCGGGACAGGAAAAAACATTCAGTACTTC
D: TRBD1; V: TRBV6-1; size: -; J: TRBJ1-1; CDR3: CATTKTGSQGEAFF; DNA: TGTGCCACCACGAAGACAGGGTCCCAGGGCGAAGCTTTCTTT
D: TRBD1; V: TRBV29-1; size: -; J: TRBJ1-1; CDR3: CSATTGMNTEAFF; DNA: TGCAGCGCAACGACAGGGATGAACACTGAAGCTTTCTTT
D: TRBD1; V: TRBV19; size: -; J: TRBJ1-2; CDR3: CASSVDRGNYGYTF; DNA: TGTGCCAGTAGCGTGGACAGGGGTAACTATGGCTACACCTTC
D: TRBD1; V: TRBV5-1; size: -; J: TRBJ1-1; CDR3: CASSLLTGDTEAFF; DNA: TGCGCCAGCAGCTTACTGACAGGGGACACTGAAGCTTTCTTT
D: -; V: TRBV27; size: -; J: TRBJ1-2; CDR3: CASSLLPGNYGYTF; DNA: TGTGCCAGCAGTTTATTGCCGGGAAACTATGGCTACACCTTC
D: -; V: TRBV2; size: -; J: TRBJ1-1; CDR3: CASSENRGSTEAFF; DNA: TGTGCCAGCAGTGAAAATCGAGGGAGCACTGAAGCTTTCTTT
D: TRBD2; V: TRBV29-1; size: -; J: TRBJ2-3; CDR3: CSVNRGTSGSITDTQYF; DNA: TGCAGCGTCAACCGTGGGACTAGCGGGAGTATCACAGATACGCAGTATTTT
D: TRBD1; V: TRBV19; size: -; J: TRBJ2-1; CDR3: CASSPPPGRGTGMFF; DNA: TGTGCCAGTAGTCCCCCTCCCGGTCGTGGGACAGGGATGTTCTTC
D: -; V: TRBV9; size: -; J: TRBJ2-2; CDR3: CASSVSTGFGTGELFF; DNA: TGTGCCAGCAGCGTATCGACAGGTTTTGGCACCGGGGAGCTGTTTTTT
D: TRBD2; V: TRBV7-2; size: -; J: TRBJ2-3; CDR3: CASSLMSLAGGIVYTQYF; DNA: TGTGCCAGCAGCTTAATGTCCCTAGCGGGGGGGATTGTATATACGCAGTATTTT
D: TRBD2; V: TRBV28; size: -; J: TRBJ2-2; CDR3: CASNLRRGSTGELFF; DNA: TGTGCCAGCAACCTCCGGCGGGGGAGCACCGGGGAGCTGTTTTTT
D: -; V: TRBV6-1; size: few; J: TRBJ1-1; CDR3: CASSERWNTEAFF; DNA: TGTGCCAGCAGTGAACGGTGGAACACTGAAGCTTTCTTT
D: TRBD2; V: TRBV9; size: -; J: TRBJ2-2; CDR3: CASSTGLAAGELFF; DNA: TGTGCCAGCAGCACGGGACTAGCGGCCGGGGAGCTGTTTTTT
D: TRBD2; V: TRBV9; size: -; J: TRBJ2-1; CDR3: CASSVGPYSGGGQFF; DNA: TGTGCCAGCAGCGTGGGGCCCTATAGCGGGGGGGGGCAGTTCTTC
D: TRBD1; V: TRBV7-3; size: -; J: TRBJ2-1; CDR3: CASSSGQFNEQFF; DNA: TGTGCCAGCAGCTCGGGACAGTTCAATGAGCAGTTCTTC
D: TRBD1; V: TRBV6-4; size: -; J: TRBJ1-1; CDR3: CASKSSRTGPEAFF; DNA: TGTGCCAGCAAGTCATCTCGGACAGGGCCTGAAGCTTTCTTT
D: TRBD1; V: TRBV7-7; size: -; J: TRBJ2-3; CDR3: CASSVTGADTQYF; DNA: TGTGCTAGCAGCGTAACAGGGGCAGATACGCAGTATTTT
D: -; V: TRBV18; size: -; J: TRBJ2-7; CDR3: CASSPQGVLGEQYF; DNA: TGTGCCAGCTCACCACAGGGGGTGCTGGGAGAGCAGTACTTC
D: TRBD1; V: TRBV6-5; size: -; J: TRBJ1-2; CDR3: CASRTTGQVYGYTF; DNA: TGTGCCAGCAGAACCACCGGACAGGTCTATGGCTACACCTTC
D: -; V: TRBV5-1; size: -; J: TRBJ2-4; CDR3: CASSLVTEGAKNIQYF; DNA: TGCGCCAGCAGCTTGGTAACGGAGGGAGCCAAAAACATTCAGTACTTC
D: -; V: TRBV6-5; size: -; J: TRBJ1-1; CDR3: CASSRGPTEAFF; DNA: TGTGCCAGCAGTCGTGGGCCCACTGAAGCTTTCTTT
D: -; V: TRBV28; size: -; J: TRBJ1-3; CDR3: CASIRTGGNTIYF; DNA: TGTGCCAGCATTAGAACAGGTGGAAACACCATATATTTT
D: -; V: TRBV6-4; size: -; J: TRBJ1-2; CDR3: CASSVPGFGYTF; DNA: TGTGCCAGCAGTGTTCCCGGGTTTGGCTACACCTTC
D: TRBD2; V: TRBV29-1; size: few; J: TRBJ2-1; CDR3: CSDTSGFNEQFF; DNA: TGCAGCGACACTAGCGGGTTTAATGAGCAGTTCTTC
D: -; V: TRBV30; size: -; J: TRBJ1-6; CDR3: CACQTQGYSPLHF; DNA: TGTGCCTGCCAGACACAGGGTTATTCACCCCTCCACTTT
D: -; V: TRBV5-1; size: -; J: TRBJ1-1; CDR3: CASADPGGITEAFF; DNA: TGCGCCAGCGCCGACCCGGGGGGCATAACTGAAGCTTTCTTT
D: TRBD2; V: TRBV4-3; size: -; J: TRBJ2-7; CDR3: CASSRELSGIYEQYF; DNA: TGCGCCAGCAGCCGAGAACTTAGCGGGATCTACGAGCAGTACTTC
D: TRBD1; V: TRBV4-2; size: -; J: TRBJ1-5; CDR3: CASRPGQGNQPQHF; DNA: TGTGCCAGCAGGCCGGGACAGGGGAATCAGCCCCAGCATTTT
D: -; V: TRBV7-9; size: -; J: TRBJ2-4; CDR3: CASSLDSLAKNIQYF; DNA: TGTGCCAGCAGCTTAGACAGTCTAGCCAAAAACATTCAGTACTTC
D: TRBD1; V: TRBV4-1; size: -; J: TRBJ2-7; CDR3: CASSQPGQGRNYEQYF; DNA: TGCGCCAGCAGCCAACCAGGACAGGGTAGGAACTACGAGCAGTACTTC
D: -; V: TRBV7-3; size: few; J: TRBJ1-1; CDR3: CASSMTRNTEAFF; DNA: TGTGCCAGCAGCATGACACGAAACACTGAAGCTTTCTTT
D: -; V: TRBV7-9; size: -; J: TRBJ2-7; CDR3: CASSLALVPYEQYF; DNA: TGTGCCAGCAGCTTAGCTCTGGTCCCGTACGAGCAGTACTTC
D: -; V: TRBV7-2; size: -; J: TRBJ1-1; CDR3: CASTPSGTEAFF; DNA: TGTGCCAGCACCCCGAGCGGCACTGAAGCTTTCTTT
D: -; V: TRBV4-3; size: -; J: TRBJ1-2; CDR3: CASSHSPGVGNYGYTF; DNA: TGCGCCAGCAGCCACTCACCGGGGGTTGGTAACTATGGCTACACCTTC
D: TRBD1; V: TRBV27; size: -; J: TRBJ2-7; CDR3: CATSEYRGQDEQYF; DNA: TGTGCCACCTCAGAATATAGGGGGCAAGACGAGCAGTACTTC
D: -; V: TRBV9; size: -; J: TRBJ2-3; CDR3: CASKRSADADTQYF; DNA: TGTGCCAGCAAAAGGTCGGCGGATGCAGATACGCAGTATTTT
D: -; V: TRBV12-2; size: -; J: TRBJ2-7; CDR3: CASRLRVRDRRYEQYF; DNA: TGTGCAAGTCGCCTAAGAGTCCGGGACAGAAGATACGAGCAGTACTTC
D: TRBD1; V: TRBV13; size: -; J: TRBJ2-5; CDR3: CASSLGTGQGTQYF; DNA: TGTGCCAGCAGCCTGGGGACAGGGCAGGGGACCCAGTACTTC
D: TRBD1; V: TRBV7-2; size: -; J: TRBJ1-5; CDR3: CASSLPGQDQPQHF; DNA: TGTGCCAGCAGCTTACCGGGACAGGATCAGCCCCAGCATTTT
D: -; V: TRBV18; size: once; J: TRBJ1-2; CDR3: CASPGRQDSYYGYTF; DNA: TGTGCCAGCCCCGGTAGACAGGATTCCTACTATGGCTACACCTTC
D: -; V: TRBV19; size: -; J: TRBJ2-2; CDR3: CASSIGLVRRVGTGELFF; DNA: TGTGCCAGTAGTATTGGTCTCGTGCGGAGGGTCGGCACCGGGGAGCTGTTTTTT
D: -; V: TRBV5-1; size: -; J: TRBJ2-3; CDR3: CASSLSGDWTDTQYF; DNA: TGCGCCAGCAGCTTGTCGGGGGATTGGACAGATACGCAGTATTTT
D: TRBD1; V: TRBV4-1; size: -; J: TRBJ1-3; CDR3: CASSPGTGGFSGNTIYF; DNA: TGCGCCAGCAGCCCTGGGACAGGGGGTTTTTCTGGAAACACCATATATTTT
D: TRBD1; V: TRBV5-1; size: -; J: TRBJ1-2; CDR3: CASSPSGQVDYGYTF; DNA: TGCGCCAGCAGCCCCTCGGGACAGGTCGACTATGGCTACACCTTC
D: TRBD2; V: TRBV25-1; size: -; J: TRBJ2-1; CDR3: CASSELGGGGAYDEQFF; DNA: TGTGCCAGCAGTGAATTAGGAGGCGGGGGGGCGTATGATGAGCAGTTCTTC
D: TRBD2; V: TRBV6-5; size: -; J: TRBJ2-1; CDR3: CASSAGTRGEQFF; DNA: TGTGCCAGCAGTGCAGGGACTAGAGGTGAGCAGTTCTTC
D: TRBD2; V: TRBV7-9; size: -; J: TRBJ2-5; CDR3: CASSDLAGGRGETQYF; DNA: TGTGCCAGCAGCGATCTAGCGGGAGGCCGTGGAGAGACCCAGTACTTC
D: -; V: TRBV30; size: -; J: TRBJ1-3; CDR3: CAWSGGFSGNTIYF; DNA: TGTGCCTGGAGTGGCGGGTTCTCTGGAAACACCATATATTTT
D: TRBD1; V: TRBV9; size: -; J: TRBJ1-1; CDR3: CASSRGGQGTYTEAFF; DNA: TGTGCCAGCAGCAGGGGGGGACAGGGAACGTACACTGAAGCTTTCTTT
D: -; V: TRBV29-1; size: -; J: TRBJ2-3; CDR3: CSVAGATSTDTQYF; DNA: TGCAGCGTTGCCGGTGCCACGAGCACAGATACGCAGTATTTT
D: -; V: TRBV7-9; size: -; J: TRBJ1-2; CDR3: CASSPTAGLGYTF; DNA: TGTGCCAGCAGCCCCACGGCGGGCCTCGGCTACACCTTC
D: -; V: TRBV19; size: -; J: TRBJ2-2; CDR3: CASRLGVNTGELFF; DNA: TGTGCCAGTAGGTTGGGCGTGAACACCGGGGAGCTGTTTTTT
D: -; V: TRBV29-1; size: few; J: TRBJ2-1; CDR3: CSALTRDYNEQFF; DNA: TGCAGCGCTCTGACCCGGGACTACAATGAGCAGTTCTTC
D: -; V: TRBV7-2; size: -; J: TRBJ1-1; CDR3: CASTINPDSTEAFF; DNA: TGTGCCAGCACCATCAACCCCGACAGCACTGAAGCTTTCTTT